This passage covers 29 T cell receptor beta chains from one sample sequenced in a study of T cells in Graves' hyperthyroidism and ophthalmopathy. Regions amplified from RNA transcripts were the TCR beta CDR3 regions. HTBI primers drove first-round RT-PCR of the TCR CDR3. Each CDR3 protein gets one entry after TCRdb re-called the multiplex PCR reads with MiXCR. The profile shows more than 500,000 distinct CDR3 sequences, roughly 50% of them singletons. Sequenced material: peripheral blood or thyroid tissue (not recorded which). The receptors originated from an adult woman with Graves' disease, either hyperthyroidism or ophthalmopathy (not recorded which).

On this clonotype: Germline is not matched at one junction end, which may reflect a read error. This sequence joins TRBV7-2 and TRBJ1-5; D not resolved. This CDR3 spans 15 amino acids. Germline CDR1 and CDR2: SGHTA and FQGNSA. The CDR3 sequence is CASSFHGVSNQLQHF. The CDR3, as DNA: TGTGCCAGCAGCTTCCACGGGGTTAGCAATCAGCTCCAGCATTTT.

This clonotype has only one observation. This chain links TRBV7-9 with TRBJ1-5; D remains ambiguous. CDR1 SEHNR and CDR2 FQNEAQ come from the germline V gene (reference sequence). V shed 5 bases and J shed 0 bases, with 8 bases lying between them. This CDR3 is 14 amino acids long. The CDR3 nucleotides read TGTGCCAGCAGCGAGAGATATAGCAATCAGCCCCAGCATTTT. Protein: CASSERYSNQPQHF.

The CDR3 reads CASTAWGSEAFF. The CDR3 bases are TGTGCCAGCACCGCCTGGGGTTCTGAAGCTTTCTTT. This chain joins TRBV2 and TRBJ1-1; D gene ambiguous. With 7 bases removed from V and 6 bases from J, the gap between germline ends came to 12 bases. This CDR3 contains 12 residues. Looked up from germline, CDR1 is SNHLY and CDR2 is FYNNEI.

V is TRBV29-1 and J is TRBJ1-1, with a tentative D call TRBD1 (5 bases). The CDR3 sequence is 10 residues long. The V gene's germline CDR1 is SQVTM and CDR2 ANQGSEA. V was clipped by 8 bases and J by 4 bases, with 8 bases between them. DNA for the CDR3: TGCAGCTTAAGGGGCACTGAAGCTTTCTTT. Its protein is CSLRGTEAFF.

This clonotype was seen ten or more times. The chain carries TRBV10-2 and TRBJ2-7; D not certain. The germline V gene has CDR1 WSHSY and CDR2 SAAADI. Deletions cut 3 bases from V and 5 bases from J, with 5 bases between. CDR3 length equals 11 residues. The CDR3 bases are TGCGCCAGCAGTGAAACAGACGAGCAGTACTTC. It encodes CASSETDEQYF.

The chain recombines TRBV11-2 with TRBJ1-2, with D tentatively TRBD1 (6 bases). This CDR3 has 16 residues. V was clipped by 6 bases and J by 4 bases, with 21 bases between them. Germline-derived CDR1 and CDR2 are SGHAT and FQNNGV. The CDR3 is CASRTNPGTPTYGYTF. The CDR3 DNA sequence: TGTGCCAGCAGAACTAACCCAGGGACACCGACCTATGGCTACACCTTC. The whole variable domain, filled in from reference TRBV11-2 and TRBJ1-2, reads EAGVAQSPRYKIIEKRQSVAFWCNPISGHATLYWYQQILGQGPKLLIQFQNNGVVDDSQLPKDRFSAERLKGVDSTLKIQPAKLEDSAVYLCASRTNPGTPTYGYTFGSGTRLTVV.

The CDR3 region has the DNA TGTGCCAGCAGTGCCATCAGGGGGCTCTGGGAGCAGTACTTC. Its translation: CASSAIRGLWEQYF. The chain links TRBV2 to TRBJ2-7; 8 bases are a match to TRBD1. This CDR3 spans 14 amino acids. CDR1 is SNHLY and CDR2 is FYNNEI in the germline V gene. J lost 7 bases, V lost 4 bases, and 9 bases had no gene match.

V gene TRBV7-9 combines with J gene TRBJ2-7, with a weak D call TRBD1 (5 bases). This CDR3 region has 14 residues. The V end lost 5 bases, the J end lost 0 bases, and 11 bases lay between the germline ends. Germline V gives CDR1 SEHNR, CDR2 FQNEAQ (reference sequence). The CDR3, as DNA: TGTGCCAGCAGCCCGTGGGGCTTCTCCTACGAGCAGTACTTC. This gives the protein CASSPWGFSYEQYF.

This clonotype was seen repeatedly, ten times or more. The chain has TRBV20-1 and TRBJ1-1, with 9 bases that match TRBD1. CDR3 length: 14 amino acids. CDR1 DFQATT and CDR2 SNEGSKA come from the germline V gene (reference sequence). Unmatched junction bases numbered 8, after V lost 4 bases and J lost 5 bases. The CDR3: CSAKLGQGETEAFF. Written as DNA, the CDR3 is TGCAGTGCTAAGCTGGGACAGGGTGAAACTGAAGCTTTCTTT.

DNA for the CDR3: TGTGCCAGCAGTTTAGGCGGGGGACCTAACTACGAGCAGTACTTC. Its protein is CASSLGGGPNYEQYF. The V gene is TRBV6-5, the J gene TRBJ2-7; 7 nucleotides line up with TRBD2. The CDR3 has 15 residues. Trimming cost V 4 bases and J 3 bases; bases outside gene matches: 9. Germline-derived CDR1 and CDR2 are MNHEY and SVGAGI.

This chain uses TRBV5-1 with TRBJ2-5; TRBD2 matches at 8 bases. The CDR3 has 17 amino acids. The germline gives CDR1 SGHRS, CDR2 YFSETQ. With V trimmed by 0 bases and J by 3 bases, 10 bases remained unmatched. The CDR3: CASSLAGVLAAEETQYF. The CDR3 bases are TGCGCCAGCAGCTTGGCCGGGGTACTAGCGGCCGAAGAGACCCAGTACTTC.

There are a few counts of this clonotype. As DNA, the CDR3 is TGTGCCATCAGTGAGTCCGGCGAAAAACTGTTTTTT. This encodes CAISESGEKLFF. The chain links TRBV10-3 to TRBJ1-4; D remains unclear. The germline CDR1 and CDR2 sequences are ENHRY and SYGVKD. The CDR3 length is 12 residues. V gave up 0 bases and J gave up 8 bases, with 4 bases separating them.

In this sample, this clonotype turned up a few times. Germline and junction disagree at one end, which may indicate a read error. This sequence joins TRBV7-9 and TRBJ1-3; D may be TRBD1 (5 bases). There are 11 residues in the CDR3. Germline CDR1 SEHNR, CDR2 FQNEAQ (reference sequence). DNA of the CDR3: TGTGCCAGCAGTGTCGGGACTAGCGGACGTTTT. It codes for CASSVGTSGRF.

There are many counts of this clonotype. The chain joins TRBV2 to TRBJ1-1; D perhaps matches TRBD1 (6 bases). The V and J ends lost 6 bases and 1 base respectively, with 9 bases between them. CDR3 length: 13 amino acids. Germline CDR1 and CDR2: SNHLY and FYNNEI. The CDR3 bases are TGTGCCAGCAGATTGGGACAGAACACTGAAGCTTTCTTT. Amino acids: CASRLGQNTEAFF.

The chain joins TRBV10-3 to TRBJ2-5; TRBD2 agrees at 12 bases. This CDR3 spans 15 amino acids. The germline CDR1 and CDR2 sequences are ENHRY and SYGVKD. J was trimmed by 5 bases and V by 10 bases; bases with no gene match: 11. The CDR3 region is CASSPTSGRLETQYF. The CDR3 bases are TGTGCCAGCAGCCCCACTAGCGGGAGGTTGGAGACCCAGTACTTC.

The chain links TRBV12-3 or TRBV12-4 to TRBJ2-5; D is possibly TRBD2 (5 bases). The ends were cut back, 6 bases at V and 5 bases at J, with 19 bases in the middle. This CDR3 region has 15 residues. The CDR3 nucleotides are TGTGCCAGCAGCATCGGATATGGCGGGTTCGAGACCCAGTACTTC. It translates to CASSIGYGGFETQYF.

In its sample, this clonotype was seen many times. The V gene is TRBV6-5, the J gene TRBJ2-5; perhaps D is TRBD1 or TRBD2 (5 bases each). Trimming took off 2 bases at V and 5 bases at J, with 15 bases between the two ends. This CDR3 contains 15 residues. Germline-derived CDR1 and CDR2 are MNHEY and SVGAGI. Here the CDR3 DNA reads TGTGCCAGCAGTTACGTGGGGGACGGGCGGGAGACCCAGTACTTC. It translates to CASSYVGDGRETQYF.

The chain is built from TRBV7-2 and TRBJ2-5, with 7 bases lining up with TRBD2. Germline V lookup: CDR1 SGHTA, CDR2 FQGNSA. Trimming took 0 bases from V and 1 from J; bases not matched to a gene: 8. The CDR3 loop spans 17 amino acids. CDR3 sequence: CASSLAAGRAAQETQYF. The CDR3 coding sequence is TGTGCCAGCAGCTTAGCGGCAGGGAGGGCTGCCCAAGAGACCCAGTACTTC.

This clonotype was seen a single time. The genes are TRBV24-1 and TRBJ2-5; 10 positions agree with TRBD1. Germline V lookup: CDR1 KGHDR, CDR2 SFDVKD. V lost 10 bases and J lost 5; bases outside the gene matches: 21. This CDR3 spans 18 amino acids. As DNA, the CDR3 is TGTGCCACGGCGACAGGGGGCGATCGTGAAGTAAGCGGGGAGACCCAGTACTTC. Translated, it gives CATATGGDREVSGETQYF.

This clonotype was seen at least ten times. The J gene is TRBJ1-1, the V gene TRBV28; D ambiguous. CDR1 is MDHEN and CDR2 is SYDVKM in the germline V gene. CDR3 length: 11 residues. Trimming took off 8 bases at V and 11 bases at J, with 15 bases between the two ends. The CDR3 DNA reads TGTGCCAGCGGAAGGTCCAGACCCGCTTTCTTT. Its translation is CASGRSRPAFF.

This clonotype turned up a few times. The chain has TRBV6-5 and TRBJ1-4, with no clear D. The CDR3 totals 14 residues. V was cut by 0 bases and J by 11 bases, with 13 bases left in between. The germline gives CDR1 MNHEY, CDR2 SVGAGI. The CDR3 nucleotides read TGTGCCAGCAGTTACTCCGGGCGGACGGCCAAACTGTTTTTT. Residues: CASSYSGRTAKLFF.

Comment on this clonotype: Since a much larger clone is just one base distant, this may be a read error. The chain uses TRBV18 and TRBJ2-7; no clear D. The germline V gene has CDR1 KGHSH and CDR2 LQKENI. This CDR3 spans 11 amino acids. CDR3 amino acids: CATSPEYEQYF. The CDR3, as DNA: TGTGCCACCTCACCGGAGTACGAGCAGTACTTC.

The rearrangement links TRBV25-1 to TRBJ1-2, with D uncertain. Germline V CDR1 and CDR2: MGHDK, SYGVNS. This CDR3 is 14 amino acids long. Trimming left V 4 bases short and J 4 bases short, with 13 bases between. The CDR3 DNA follows: TGTGCCAGCAGTGCTAGCGGAGCTACCTATGGCTACACCTTC. Protein product: CASSASGATYGYTF.

This clonotype was observed a handful of times. V is TRBV30 and J is TRBJ2-7, with a weak D call TRBD2 (5 bases). The V gene's germline CDR1 is GTSNPN and CDR2 SVGIG (reference sequence). V dropped 1 base and J dropped 7 bases, with 23 bases sitting between them. The CDR3 loop spans 16 amino acids. The CDR3 nucleotides are TGTGCCTGGAGTGACCAGGTTAACATCTCCCCGGGGGAGCAGTACTTC. Translating gives CAWSDQVNISPGEQYF.

This sequence joins TRBV7-2 and TRBJ2-5; no reliable D call. From germline, CDR1 is SGHTA and CDR2 FQGNSA. Deletions cut 4 bases from V and 5 bases from J, with 8 bases between. CDR3 length: 12 residues. The CDR3 sequence: CASSYPLETQYF. DNA for the CDR3: TGTGCCAGCAGCTACCCACTGGAGACCCAGTACTTC.

In this sample, this clonotype turned up many times. The chain links TRBV28 to TRBJ2-7, with no clear D. Germline values: CDR1 MDHEN, CDR2 SYDVKM. Trimming removed 3 bases at V and 6 bases at J, with 12 bases between. The CDR3 is made up of 13 amino acids. The CDR3 DNA reads TGTGCCAGCAGTTTCCAGTGGCTTGGCGAGCAGTACTTC. Residues: CASSFQWLGEQYF.

This clonotype came up many times. V is TRBV12-3 or TRBV12-4 and J is TRBJ1-1, with 11 bases that match TRBD1. The CDR3 contains 13 residues. Unmatched junction bases numbered 5, after V lost 5 bases and J lost 9 bases. In DNA form, the CDR3 reads TGTGCCAGCAGTGGCCGGGACAGGGGGAAAGCTTTCTTT. This sequence encodes CASSGRDRGKAFF.

The V gene is TRBV3-1, the J gene TRBJ1-1, with TRBD1 matching over 8 bases. The J segment lost 6 bases and the V segment lost 4 bases, leaving 7 bases of the junction unmatched. Germline values: CDR1 LGHDT, CDR2 YNNKEL (reference sequence). There are 14 residues in the CDR3. The CDR3 nucleotides are TGTGCCAGCAGCCCTTTGGACAGGGAGGCTGAAGCTTTCTTT. It codes for CASSPLDREAEAFF.

This clonotype was seen at least ten times. The V call is TRBV20-1, the J call TRBJ1-5, with D possibly TRBD1 on 5 matching bases. With 0 bases removed from V and 3 bases from J, the gap between germline ends came to 21 bases. There are 18 residues in the CDR3. Germline CDR1 is DFQATT and CDR2 is SNEGSKA (reference sequence). CDR3 DNA: TGCAGTGCTAGAGATCTCCGCCCGTCGACAGTTATCAATCAGCCCCAGCATTTT. It codes for CSARDLRPSTVINQPQHF.